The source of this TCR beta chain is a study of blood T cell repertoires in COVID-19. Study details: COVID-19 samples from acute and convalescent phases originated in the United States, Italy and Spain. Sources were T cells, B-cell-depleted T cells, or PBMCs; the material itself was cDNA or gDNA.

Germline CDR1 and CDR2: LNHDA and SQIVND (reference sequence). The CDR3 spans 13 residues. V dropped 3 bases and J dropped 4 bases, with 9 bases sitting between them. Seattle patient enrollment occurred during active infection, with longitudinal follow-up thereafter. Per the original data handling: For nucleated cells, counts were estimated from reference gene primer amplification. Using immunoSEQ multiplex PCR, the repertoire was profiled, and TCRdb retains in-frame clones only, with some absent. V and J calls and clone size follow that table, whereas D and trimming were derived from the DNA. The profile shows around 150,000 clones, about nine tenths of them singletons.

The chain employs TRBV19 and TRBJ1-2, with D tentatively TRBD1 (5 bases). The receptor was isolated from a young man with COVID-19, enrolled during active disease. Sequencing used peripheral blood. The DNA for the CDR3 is TGTGCCAGTAGTATGGCGGGGCCCTATGGCTACACCTTC. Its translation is CASSMAGPYGYTF.